This T cell receptor (beta chain) was documented in a study of human T cells and chemical hapten exposure. Concerning this clonotype: What it recognizes is unknown.

Regarding the study as a whole: The donor cohort had alopecia, so its immune response may not match that of healthy people.

One entry per CDR3 protein results from TCRdb running MiXCR on the RACE reads. The sample carries fewer than 100,000 distinct CDR3 sequences, 9.3% recorded once. The V gene's germline CDR1 is LGHNA and CDR2 YNFKEQ. The V and J ends lost 0 bases and 5 bases respectively, with 11 bases between them. The CDR3 spans 15 residues. Time point specified: patch test 2, 6 weeks after DPC sensitization. The sample's treatment: therapeutic diphenylcyclopropenone sensitization with weekly scalp DPC. Researchers extracted total RNA from unfractionated whole blood. The chain uses TRBV4-2 and TRBJ1-5; the D is unclear. This specimen consisted of whole blood, obtained in connection with sensitization to the hapten diphenylcyclopropenone (DPC). This clonotype was obtained from a woman aged 40 to 49 with alopecia areata. Some clones in this sample may be carry-over from other donors' samples. CDR3: CASSQEGGGHQPQHF. For the CDR3, the DNA is TGTGCCAGCAGCCAAGAAGGTGGCGGCCATCAGCCCCAGCATTTT.